The rows below give T cell receptor beta chains drawn from one sample of a study of PD-L1 blockade in urothelial cancer. Using immunoSEQ multiplex PCR, the repertoire was profiled, and TCRdb retains in-frame clones only, with some absent. The table shows around 71,000 clones, with around four fifths occurring only once. The sample was PBMCs, taken around atezolizumab (anti-PD-L1) treatment. Receptors originate from a man between 35 and 55 years old with urothelial cancer. CDR3s include the opening cysteine and the closing phenylalanine or tryptophan. Fields, in order: clone size, J gene, V gene, D gene, CDR3 DNA, CDR3 protein. The D gene is left open where the match is weak. Clone size is shown for a subset of rows, as once, few, many or a class of expanded clone.

size: medium-sized
J: TRBJ1-1
V: TRBV5-1
D: TRBD1
DNA: TGCGCCAGCAGCTTGGGGTCAGGGGGCCCGTTCACTGAAGCTTTCTTT
CDR3: CASSLGSGGPFTEAFF

size: once
J: TRBJ2-2
V: TRBV6-6
D: TRBD1
DNA: TGTGCCAGCAGCCCAGCAGGGGGCGGGGAGCTGTTTTTT
CDR3: CASSPAGGGELFF

size: -
J: TRBJ1-2
V: TRBV29-1
D: -
DNA: TGCAGTTACAGGGAGGGGTATGGCTACACCTTC
CDR3: CSYREGYGYTF

size: once
J: TRBJ2-5
V: TRBV13
D: TRBD2
DNA: TGTGCCACCAAAGCGGGAGGGCCGGGGGAGACCCAGTACTTC
CDR3: CATKAGGPGETQYF

size: -
J: TRBJ2-7
V: TRBV5-1
D: TRBD1
DNA: TGCGCCACCACTCGGGATACAGGGGGCAGCTCCTACGAGCAGTACTTC
CDR3: CATTRDTGGSSYEQYF

size: -
J: TRBJ2-2
V: TRBV11-3
D: -
DNA: TGTGCCAGCAGCTTAGTTACAGGCGGGGAGCTGTTTTTT
CDR3: CASSLVTGGELFF

size: -
J: TRBJ2-1
V: TRBV30
D: TRBD1
DNA: TGTGCCTCGTCTTCGGGACAGGGTGGCAATGAGCAGTTCTTC
CDR3: CASSSGQGGNEQFF

size: -
J: TRBJ1-3
V: TRBV15
D: -
DNA: TGTGCCACCAGCAGAGGTGGGGGCCGCAGCCTTGGAAACACCATATATTTT
CDR3: CATSRGGGRSLGNTIYF

size: -
J: TRBJ2-3
V: TRBV18
D: -
DNA: TGTGCCAGCTCACCCCGCCTCACTAGCACAGATACGCAGTATTTT
CDR3: CASSPRLTSTDTQYF

size: -
J: TRBJ2-7
V: TRBV5-6
D: -
DNA: TGTGCCAGCAGCCCCGGATGGGGGGAATACGAGCAGTACTTC
CDR3: CASSPGWGEYEQYF

size: -
J: TRBJ1-1
V: TRBV28
D: -
DNA: TGTGCCAGCTACACATTGAACACTGAAGCTTTCTTT
CDR3: CASYTLNTEAFF

size: -
J: TRBJ1-1
V: TRBV13
D: -
DNA: TGTGCCAGCAGCTTCGGGGGGGAGACGTTGAACACTGAAGCTTTCTTT
CDR3: CASSFGGETLNTEAFF

size: -
J: TRBJ1-2
V: TRBV19
D: -
DNA: TGTGCCAGTAGTCGATCCCATCGGGCTAACTATGGCTACACCTTC
CDR3: CASSRSHRANYGYTF

size: -
J: TRBJ2-3
V: TRBV29-1
D: -
DNA: TGCAGCGTTTATAGAGGAACCCCGGCGCAGTATTTT
CDR3: CSVYRGTPAQYF

size: -
J: TRBJ2-7
V: TRBV28
D: TRBD2
DNA: TGTGCCAGCACGGGGGGCTACGAGCAGTACTTC
CDR3: CASTGGYEQYF

size: once
J: TRBJ1-1
V: TRBV30
D: TRBD1
DNA: TGTGCCTGGGGTAAAGGACAGGGGCGAAGCACTGAAGCTTTCTTT
CDR3: CAWGKGQGRSTEAFF

size: -
J: TRBJ2-7
V: TRBV5-1
D: -
DNA: TGCGCCAGCAGCAAAAACGCTCAGGGTGGCTCCTACGAGCAGTACTTC
CDR3: CASSKNAQGGSYEQYF

size: -
J: TRBJ2-5
V: TRBV18
D: TRBD1
DNA: TGTGCCAGCTCACCTCAACAGGGGCAGGAGACCCAGTACTTC
CDR3: CASSPQQGQETQYF

size: few
J: TRBJ2-7
V: TRBV23-1
D: TRBD2
DNA: TGCGCCGTAGTGACTAGCGGGGGACTGGAGCAGTACTTC
CDR3: CAVVTSGGLEQYF

size: -
J: TRBJ1-5
V: TRBV16
D: -
DNA: TGTGCCAGCAGTTCCACCCGCCCGGGAAATAGCAATCAGCCCCAGCATTTT
CDR3: CASSSTRPGNSNQPQHF